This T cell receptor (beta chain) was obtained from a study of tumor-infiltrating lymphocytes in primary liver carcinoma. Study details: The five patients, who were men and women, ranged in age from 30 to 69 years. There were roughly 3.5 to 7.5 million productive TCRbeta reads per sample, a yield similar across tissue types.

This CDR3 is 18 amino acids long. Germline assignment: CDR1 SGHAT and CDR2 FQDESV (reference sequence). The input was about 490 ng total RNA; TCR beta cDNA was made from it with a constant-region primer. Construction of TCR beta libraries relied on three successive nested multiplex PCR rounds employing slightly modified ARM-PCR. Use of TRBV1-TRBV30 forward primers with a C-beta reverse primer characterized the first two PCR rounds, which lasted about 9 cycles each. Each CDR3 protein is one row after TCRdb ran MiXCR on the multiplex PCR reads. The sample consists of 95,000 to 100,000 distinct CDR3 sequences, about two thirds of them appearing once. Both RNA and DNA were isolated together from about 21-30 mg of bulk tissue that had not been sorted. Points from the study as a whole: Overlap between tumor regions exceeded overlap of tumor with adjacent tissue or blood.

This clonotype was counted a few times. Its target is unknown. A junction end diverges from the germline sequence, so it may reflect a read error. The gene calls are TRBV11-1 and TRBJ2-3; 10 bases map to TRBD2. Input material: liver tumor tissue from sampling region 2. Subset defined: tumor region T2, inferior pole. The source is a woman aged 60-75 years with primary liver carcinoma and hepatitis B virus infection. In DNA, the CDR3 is TGTGCCAGCAGTTTAGATGGACTAGCGGTTTCTAGCACAGATATGCAGTATTTT. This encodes CASSLDGLAVSSTDMQYF.